This T cell receptor beta chain was sequenced during a study of CXCR3-negative and CXCR3-positive naive CD8 T cells. Findings and caveats of the study: CXCR3 expression dropped partially after cryopreservation, and most assays relied on fresh PBMCs. Unlike memory cells, which differed, naive CXCR3-negative and CXCR3-positive cells had similar TRBV-TRBJ usage. The TRB CDR3s that CXCR3-positive naive cells carried were more hydrophobic than those of CXCR3-negative naive cells.

Germline V gives CDR1 SQVTM, CDR2 ANQGSEA. There are 14 residues in the CDR3. Every CD8+ subset sample held some 300,000 flow-sorted cells, done in triplicate. The naive CD8+ gate required CD45RO-CCR7+CD27+CD95- phenotype. It was by 5' RACE with UMI labels that the TRB cDNA libraries were prepared. With the 5' RACE reads reprocessed, TCRdb shows one record per CDR3 protein and no DNA. Its clone listing holds tens of thousands of distinct CDR3 sequences. In regard to this clonotype: Its antigen is unidentified.

This clonotype originated in a human donor in good health. Some clones in this sample may be carry-over from other donors' samples. V is TRBV29-1 and J is TRBJ2-5; TCRdb reports TRBD1, a call that lacks DNA to check it against. The sample consisted of naive CXCR3+ CD8+ T cells from blood. The subset: CD45RO-CCR7+CD27+CD95- naive CD8+ T cells expressing CXCR3 (TNR3+). The CDR3: CSGRGSDALETQYF.